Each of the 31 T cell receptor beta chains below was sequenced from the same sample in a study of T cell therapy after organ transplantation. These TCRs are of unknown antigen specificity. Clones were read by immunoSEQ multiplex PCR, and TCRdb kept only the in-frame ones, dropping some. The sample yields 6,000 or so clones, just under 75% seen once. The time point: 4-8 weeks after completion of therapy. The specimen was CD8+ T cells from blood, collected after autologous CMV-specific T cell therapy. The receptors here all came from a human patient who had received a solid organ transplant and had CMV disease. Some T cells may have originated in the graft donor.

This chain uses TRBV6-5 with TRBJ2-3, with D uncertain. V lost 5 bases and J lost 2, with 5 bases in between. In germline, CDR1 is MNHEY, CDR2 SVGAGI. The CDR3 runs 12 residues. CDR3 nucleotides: TGTGCCAGCAGTCCCAACACAGATACGCAGTATTTT. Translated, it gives CASSPNTDTQYF.

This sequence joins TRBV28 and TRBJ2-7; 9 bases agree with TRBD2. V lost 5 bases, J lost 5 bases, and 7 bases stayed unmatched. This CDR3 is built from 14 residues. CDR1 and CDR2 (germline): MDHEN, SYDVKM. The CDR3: CASSALAGTNEQYF. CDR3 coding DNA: TGTGCCAGCAGTGCACTAGCGGGCACGAACGAGCAGTACTTC. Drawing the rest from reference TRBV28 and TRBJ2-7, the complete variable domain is DVKVTQSSRYLVKRTGEKVFLECVQDMDHENMFWYRQDPGLGLRLIYFSYDVKMKEKGDIPEGYSVSREKKERFSLILESASTNQTSMYLCASSALAGTNEQYFGPGTRLTVT.

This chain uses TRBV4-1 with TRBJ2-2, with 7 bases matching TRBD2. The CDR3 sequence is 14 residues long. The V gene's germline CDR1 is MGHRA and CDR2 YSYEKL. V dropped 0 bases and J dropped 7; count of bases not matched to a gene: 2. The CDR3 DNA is TGCGCCAGCAGCCAAGAAGGGGAGGGCGGGGAGCTGTTTTTT. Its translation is CASSQEGEGGELFF.

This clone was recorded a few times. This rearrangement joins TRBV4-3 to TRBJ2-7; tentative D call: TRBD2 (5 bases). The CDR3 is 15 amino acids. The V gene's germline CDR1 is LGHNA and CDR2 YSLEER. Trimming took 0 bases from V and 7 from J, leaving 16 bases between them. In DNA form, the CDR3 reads TGCGCCAGCAGCCAAGAGCTAGCCCTTCTAGGTGAGCAGTACTTC. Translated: CASSQELALLGEQYF.

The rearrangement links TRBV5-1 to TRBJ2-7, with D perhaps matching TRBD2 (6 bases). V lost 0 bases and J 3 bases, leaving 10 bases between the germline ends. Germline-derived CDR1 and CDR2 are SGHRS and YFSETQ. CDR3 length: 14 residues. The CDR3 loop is CASSLAGGLYEQYF. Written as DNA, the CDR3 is TGCGCCAGCAGCTTGGCAGGAGGGCTCTACGAGCAGTACTTC.

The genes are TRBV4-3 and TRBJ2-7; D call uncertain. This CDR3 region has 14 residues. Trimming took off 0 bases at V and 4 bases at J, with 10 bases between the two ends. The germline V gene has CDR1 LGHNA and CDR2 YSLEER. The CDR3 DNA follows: TGCGCCAGCAGCCAAGATTCCGGTGGATACGAGCAGTACTTC. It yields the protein CASSQDSGGYEQYF.

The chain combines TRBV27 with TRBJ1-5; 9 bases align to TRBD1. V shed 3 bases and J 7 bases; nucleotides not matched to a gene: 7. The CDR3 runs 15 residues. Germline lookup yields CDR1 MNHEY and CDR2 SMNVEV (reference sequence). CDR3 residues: CASSLEGQGGQPQHF. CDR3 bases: TGTGCCAGCAGTTTGGAGGGACAGGGTGGACAGCCCCAGCATTTT.

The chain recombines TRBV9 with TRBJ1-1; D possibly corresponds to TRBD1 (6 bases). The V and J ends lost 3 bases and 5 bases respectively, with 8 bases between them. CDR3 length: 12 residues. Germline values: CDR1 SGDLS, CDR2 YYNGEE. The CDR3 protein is CASSARGTEAFF. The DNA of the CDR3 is TGTGCCAGCAGCGCTAGGGGGACTGAAGCTTTCTTT.

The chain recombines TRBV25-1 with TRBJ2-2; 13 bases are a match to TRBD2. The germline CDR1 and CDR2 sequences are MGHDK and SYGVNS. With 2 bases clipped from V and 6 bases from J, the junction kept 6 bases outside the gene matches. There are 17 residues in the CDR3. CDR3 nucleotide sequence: TGTGCCAGCAGTGAAACACTAGCGGGAGGGTCGTCCGGGGAGCTGTTTTTT. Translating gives CASSETLAGGSSGELFF.

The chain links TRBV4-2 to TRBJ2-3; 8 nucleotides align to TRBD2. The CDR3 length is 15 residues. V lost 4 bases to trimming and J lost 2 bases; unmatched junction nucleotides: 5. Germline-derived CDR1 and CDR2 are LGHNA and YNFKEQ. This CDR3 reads CASSPQREPTDTQYF. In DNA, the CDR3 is TGTGCCAGCAGCCCGCAGCGGGAGCCCACAGATACGCAGTATTTT.

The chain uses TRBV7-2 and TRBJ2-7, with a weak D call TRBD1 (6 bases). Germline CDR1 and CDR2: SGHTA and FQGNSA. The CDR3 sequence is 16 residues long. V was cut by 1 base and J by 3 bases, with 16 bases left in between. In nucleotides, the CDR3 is TGTGCCAGCAGCTTAGAGTTGGGCAGGGGTAACTACGAGCAGTACTTC. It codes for CASSLELGRGNYEQYF.

The CDR3 sequence is CASSVDEAGTSGSLLYNEQFF. CDR3 sequence (DNA): TGTGCCAGCAGCGTAGATGAGGCCGGGACTAGCGGGAGCCTACTTTACAATGAGCAGTTCTTC. The genes are TRBV9 and TRBJ2-1, with 14 positions matching TRBD2. J lost 4 bases, V lost 0 bases, and 15 bases had no gene match. The CDR3 totals 21 residues. The germline gives CDR1 SGDLS, CDR2 YYNGEE.

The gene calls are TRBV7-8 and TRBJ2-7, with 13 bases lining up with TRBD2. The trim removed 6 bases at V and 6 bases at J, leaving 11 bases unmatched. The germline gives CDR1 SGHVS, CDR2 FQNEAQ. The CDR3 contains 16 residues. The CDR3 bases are TGTGCCAGCAGTTCGCGGACTAGCGGGAGTCTGCGCGAGCAGTACTTC. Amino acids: CASSSRTSGSLREQYF.

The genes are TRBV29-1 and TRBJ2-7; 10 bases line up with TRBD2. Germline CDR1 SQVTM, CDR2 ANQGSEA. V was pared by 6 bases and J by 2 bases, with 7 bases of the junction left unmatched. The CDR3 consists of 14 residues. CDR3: CSVERAGGPYEQYF. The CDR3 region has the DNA TGCAGCGTGGAAAGAGCGGGAGGGCCCTACGAGCAGTACTTC.

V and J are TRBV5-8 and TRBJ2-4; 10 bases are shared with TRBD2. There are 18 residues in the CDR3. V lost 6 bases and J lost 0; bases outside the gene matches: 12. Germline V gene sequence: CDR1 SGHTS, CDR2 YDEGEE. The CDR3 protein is CASIPSRLAGVAKNIQYF. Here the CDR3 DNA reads TGTGCCAGCATCCCCTCCCGGCTAGCGGGAGTAGCCAAAAACATTCAGTACTTC. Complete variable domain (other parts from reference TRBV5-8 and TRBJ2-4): EAGVTQSPTHLIKTRGQQATLRCSPISGHTSVYWYQQALGLGLQFLLWYDEGEERNRGNFPPRFSGRQFPNYSSELNVNALELEDSALYLCASIPSRLAGVAKNIQYFGAGTRLSVL.

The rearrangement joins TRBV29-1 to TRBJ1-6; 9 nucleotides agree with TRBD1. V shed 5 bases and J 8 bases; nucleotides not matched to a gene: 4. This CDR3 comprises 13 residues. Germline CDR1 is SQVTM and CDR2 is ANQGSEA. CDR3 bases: TGCAGCGTTAGGGACAGGGTTGATTCACCCCTCCACTTT. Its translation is CSVRDRVDSPLHF.

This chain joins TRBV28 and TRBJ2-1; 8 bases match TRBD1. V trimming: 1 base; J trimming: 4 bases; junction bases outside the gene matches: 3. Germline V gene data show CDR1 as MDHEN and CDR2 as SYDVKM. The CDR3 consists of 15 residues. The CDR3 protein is CASSLYRGDYNEQFF. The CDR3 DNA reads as TGTGCCAGCAGTTTATACAGGGGGGATTACAATGAGCAGTTCTTC.

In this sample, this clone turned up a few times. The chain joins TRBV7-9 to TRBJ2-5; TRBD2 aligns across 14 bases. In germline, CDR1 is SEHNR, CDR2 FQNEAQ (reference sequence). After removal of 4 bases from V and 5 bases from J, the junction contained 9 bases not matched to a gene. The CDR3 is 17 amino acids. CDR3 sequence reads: CASSSGTSGSLAETQYF. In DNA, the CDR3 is TGTGCCAGCAGCTCAGGGACTAGCGGGAGTCTAGCCGAGACCCAGTACTTC.

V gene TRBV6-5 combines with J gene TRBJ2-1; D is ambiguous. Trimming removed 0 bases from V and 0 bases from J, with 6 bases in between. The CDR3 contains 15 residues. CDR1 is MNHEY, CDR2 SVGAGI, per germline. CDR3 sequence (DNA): TGTGCCAGCAGTTACTCGTTTAGCTCCTACAATGAGCAGTTCTTC. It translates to CASSYSFSSYNEQFF.

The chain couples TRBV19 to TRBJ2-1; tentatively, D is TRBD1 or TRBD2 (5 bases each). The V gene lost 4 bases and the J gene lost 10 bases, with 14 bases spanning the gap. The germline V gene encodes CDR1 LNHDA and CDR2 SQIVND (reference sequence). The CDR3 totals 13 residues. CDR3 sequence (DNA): TGTGCCAGTAGTACGCGTCCGGGGCACGAGCAGTTCTTC. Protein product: CASSTRPGHEQFF.

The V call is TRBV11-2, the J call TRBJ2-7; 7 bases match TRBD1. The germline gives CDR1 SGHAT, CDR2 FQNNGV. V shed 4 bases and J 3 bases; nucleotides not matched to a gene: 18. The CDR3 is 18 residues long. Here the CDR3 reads CASSSSLGQASGIYEQYF. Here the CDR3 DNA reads TGTGCCAGCAGCTCCTCCTTAGGACAGGCCAGCGGAATCTACGAGCAGTACTTC.

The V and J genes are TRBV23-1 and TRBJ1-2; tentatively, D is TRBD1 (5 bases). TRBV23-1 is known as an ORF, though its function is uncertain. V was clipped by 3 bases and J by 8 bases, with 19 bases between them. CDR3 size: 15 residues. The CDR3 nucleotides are TGCGCCAGCAGTCAGGTCGGCAGGGACGTTCGGGGCTACACCTTC. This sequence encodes CASSQVGRDVRGYTF.

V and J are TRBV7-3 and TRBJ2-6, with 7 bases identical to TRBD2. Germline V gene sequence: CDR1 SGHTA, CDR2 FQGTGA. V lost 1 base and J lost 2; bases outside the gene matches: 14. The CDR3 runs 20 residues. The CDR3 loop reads CASSLIGSGHTKTGANVLTF. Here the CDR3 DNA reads TGTGCCAGCAGCTTAATAGGTAGCGGGCACACGAAGACTGGGGCCAACGTCCTGACTTTC.

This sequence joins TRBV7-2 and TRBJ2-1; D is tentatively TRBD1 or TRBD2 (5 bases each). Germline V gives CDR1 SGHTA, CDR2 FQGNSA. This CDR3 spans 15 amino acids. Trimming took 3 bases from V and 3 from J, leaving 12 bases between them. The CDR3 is CASSFRDGLYNEQFF. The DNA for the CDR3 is TGTGCCAGCAGCTTCCGGGACGGGCTCTACAATGAGCAGTTCTTC.

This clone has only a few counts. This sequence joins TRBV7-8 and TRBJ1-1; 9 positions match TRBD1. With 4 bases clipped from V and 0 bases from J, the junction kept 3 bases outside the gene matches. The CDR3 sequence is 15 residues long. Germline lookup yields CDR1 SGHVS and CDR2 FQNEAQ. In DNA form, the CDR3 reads TGTGCCAGCAGCTCTGGGACAGGGATGAACACTGAAGCTTTCTTT. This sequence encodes CASSSGTGMNTEAFF. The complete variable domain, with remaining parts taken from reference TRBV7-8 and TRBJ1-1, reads GAGVSQSPRYKVAKRGQDVALRCDPISGHVSLFWYQQALGQGPEFLTYFQNEAQLDKSGLPSDRFFAERPEGSVSTLKIQRTQQEDSAVYLCASSSGTGMNTEAFFGQGTRLTVV.

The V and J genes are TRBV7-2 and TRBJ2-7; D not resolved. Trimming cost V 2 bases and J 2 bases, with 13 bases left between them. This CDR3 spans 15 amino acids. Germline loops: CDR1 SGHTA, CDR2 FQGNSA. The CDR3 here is CASSLNMAGPYEQYF. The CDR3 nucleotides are TGTGCCAGCAGCTTAAATATGGCAGGACCCTACGAGCAGTACTTC.

The CDR3 loop is CASSHALAGELQETQYF. As DNA, the CDR3 is TGCGCCAGCAGCCACGCCCTAGCGGGAGAACTACAAGAGACCCAGTACTTC. V is TRBV4-3 and J is TRBJ2-5; 10 positions match TRBD2. Germline V gene sequence: CDR1 LGHNA, CDR2 YSLEER. The junction had 9 bases not matched to a gene; V was cut back by 3 bases and J by 2 bases. This CDR3 spans 17 amino acids.

The CDR3 DNA reads as TGTGCCTGGAGGCGTAAAACGAACACCGGGGAGCTGTTTTTT. It codes for CAWRRKTNTGELFF. The chain recombines TRBV30 with TRBJ2-2; D is unclear. The CDR3 is made up of 14 amino acids. V was shortened by 3 bases and J by 0 bases, with 8 bases between the two germline ends. The germline CDR1 and CDR2 sequences are GTSNPN and SVGIG (reference sequence).

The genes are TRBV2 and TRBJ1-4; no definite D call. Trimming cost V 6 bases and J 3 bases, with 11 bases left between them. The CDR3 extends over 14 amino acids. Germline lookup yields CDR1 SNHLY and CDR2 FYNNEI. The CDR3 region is CASRRETANEKLFF. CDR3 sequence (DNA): TGTGCCAGCAGGCGGGAAACGGCTAATGAAAAACTGTTTTTT.

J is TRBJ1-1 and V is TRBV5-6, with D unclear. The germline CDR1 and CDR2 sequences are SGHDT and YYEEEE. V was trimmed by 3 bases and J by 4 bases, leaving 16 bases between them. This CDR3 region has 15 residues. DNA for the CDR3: TGTGCCAGCAGCTGGAGTATGGTGAGTAGCACTGAAGCTTTCTTT. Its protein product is CASSWSMVSSTEAFF.

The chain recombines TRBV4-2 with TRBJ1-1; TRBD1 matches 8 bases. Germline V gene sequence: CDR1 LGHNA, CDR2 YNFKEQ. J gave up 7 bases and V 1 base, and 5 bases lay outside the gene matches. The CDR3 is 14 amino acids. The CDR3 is CASSQGQGAGEAFF. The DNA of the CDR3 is TGTGCCAGCAGCCAAGGGCAGGGGGCTGGTGAAGCTTTCTTT.